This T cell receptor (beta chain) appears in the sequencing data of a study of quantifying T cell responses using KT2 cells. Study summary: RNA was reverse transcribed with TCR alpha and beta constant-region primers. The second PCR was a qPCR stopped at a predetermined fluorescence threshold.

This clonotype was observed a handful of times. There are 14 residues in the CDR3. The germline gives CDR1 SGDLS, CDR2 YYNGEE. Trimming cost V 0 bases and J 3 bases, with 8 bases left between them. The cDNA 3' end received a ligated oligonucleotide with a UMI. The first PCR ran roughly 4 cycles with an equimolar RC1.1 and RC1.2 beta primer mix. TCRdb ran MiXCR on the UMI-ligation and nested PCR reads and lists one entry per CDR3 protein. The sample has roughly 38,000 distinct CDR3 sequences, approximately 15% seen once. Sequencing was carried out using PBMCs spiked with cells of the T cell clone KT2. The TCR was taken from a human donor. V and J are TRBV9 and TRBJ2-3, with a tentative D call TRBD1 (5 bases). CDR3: CASSVDDRTDTQYF. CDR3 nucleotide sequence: TGTGCCAGCAGCGTAGATGACAGAACAGATACGCAGTATTTT.